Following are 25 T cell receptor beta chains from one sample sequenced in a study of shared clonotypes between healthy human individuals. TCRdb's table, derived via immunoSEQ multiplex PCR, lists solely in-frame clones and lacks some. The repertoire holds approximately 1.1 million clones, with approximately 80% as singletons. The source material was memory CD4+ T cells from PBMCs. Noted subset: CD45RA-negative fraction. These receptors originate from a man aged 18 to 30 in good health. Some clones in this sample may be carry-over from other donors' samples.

The CDR3 DNA sequence: TGTGCCAGCGGACCGGGACAGGATTTCACCATATATTTT. This sequence encodes CASGPGQDFTIYF. This chain joins TRBV5-8 and TRBJ1-3; 8 bases match TRBD1. V was clipped by 7 bases and J by 9 bases; unmatched bases: 9. From germline, CDR1 is SGHTS and CDR2 YDEGEE. This CDR3 spans 13 amino acids.

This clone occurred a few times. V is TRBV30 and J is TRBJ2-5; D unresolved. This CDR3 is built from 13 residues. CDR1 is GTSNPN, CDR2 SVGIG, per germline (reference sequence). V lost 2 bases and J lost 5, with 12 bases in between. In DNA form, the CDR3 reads TGTGCCTGGAGTCACGGCAGTCGGGAGACCCAGTACTTC. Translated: CAWSHGSRETQYF.

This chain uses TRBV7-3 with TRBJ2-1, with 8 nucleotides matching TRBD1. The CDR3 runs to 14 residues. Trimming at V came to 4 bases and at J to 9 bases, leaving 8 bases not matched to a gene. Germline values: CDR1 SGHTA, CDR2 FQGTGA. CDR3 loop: CASSSHGQGSEQFF. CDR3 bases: TGTGCCAGCAGCTCTCACGGACAGGGCAGTGAGCAGTTCTTC.

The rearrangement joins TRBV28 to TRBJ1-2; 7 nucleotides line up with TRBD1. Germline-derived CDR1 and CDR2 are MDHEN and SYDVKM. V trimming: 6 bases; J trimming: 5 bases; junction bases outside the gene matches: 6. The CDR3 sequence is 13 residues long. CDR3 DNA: TGTGCCAGCAGGGTCATACAGGGGTATGGCTACACCTTC. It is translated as CASRVIQGYGYTF.

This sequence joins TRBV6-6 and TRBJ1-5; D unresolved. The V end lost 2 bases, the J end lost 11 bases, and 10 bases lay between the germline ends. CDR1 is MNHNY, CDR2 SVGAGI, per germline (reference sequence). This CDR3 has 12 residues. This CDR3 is CASSYDRRTQHF. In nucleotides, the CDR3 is TGTGCCAGCAGTTACGATAGAAGGACCCAGCATTTT.

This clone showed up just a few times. CDR3 nucleotide sequence: TGTGCCAGCTCACCTCAGACAGGGCGGATCTCTGGAAACACCATATATTTT. Translated, it gives CASSPQTGRISGNTIYF. The V call is TRBV18, the J call TRBJ1-3, with 7 bases lining up with TRBD1. Germline V gene lookup returns CDR1 KGHSH and CDR2 LQKENI. The length of the CDR3 is 17 residues. V was clipped by 3 bases and J by 0 bases; unmatched bases: 8.

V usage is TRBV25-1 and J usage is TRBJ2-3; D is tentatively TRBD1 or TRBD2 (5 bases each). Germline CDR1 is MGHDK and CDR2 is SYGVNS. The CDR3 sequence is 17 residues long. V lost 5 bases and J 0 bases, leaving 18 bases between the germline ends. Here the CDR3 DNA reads TGTGCCAGCAGTACCCCGGGGCACCGGACTAGCACAGATACGCAGTATTTT. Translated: CASSTPGHRTSTDTQYF.

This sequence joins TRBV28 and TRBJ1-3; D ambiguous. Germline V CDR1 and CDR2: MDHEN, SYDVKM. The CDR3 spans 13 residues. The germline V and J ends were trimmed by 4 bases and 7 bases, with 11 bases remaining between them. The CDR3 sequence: CASSSTSLNTIYF. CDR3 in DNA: TGTGCCAGCAGTTCAACAAGCCTTAACACCATATATTTT.

The CDR3 reads CASSYGSFVLYEQFF. The CDR3 bases are TGTGCCAGCAGTTACGGTAGCTTCGTTCTTTATGAGCAGTTCTTC. The rearrangement links TRBV6-5 to TRBJ2-1; no definite D call. V lost 2 bases and J 8 bases, leaving 16 bases between the germline ends. CDR3 length: 15 amino acids. CDR1 MNHEY and CDR2 SVGAGI come from the germline V gene.

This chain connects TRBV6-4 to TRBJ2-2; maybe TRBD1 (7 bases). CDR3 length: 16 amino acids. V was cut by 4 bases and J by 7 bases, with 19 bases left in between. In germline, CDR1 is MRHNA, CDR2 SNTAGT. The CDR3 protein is CASSARQGGIVGELFF. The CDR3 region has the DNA TGTGCCAGCAGTGCGAGACAGGGCGGGATTGTCGGGGAGCTGTTTTTT.

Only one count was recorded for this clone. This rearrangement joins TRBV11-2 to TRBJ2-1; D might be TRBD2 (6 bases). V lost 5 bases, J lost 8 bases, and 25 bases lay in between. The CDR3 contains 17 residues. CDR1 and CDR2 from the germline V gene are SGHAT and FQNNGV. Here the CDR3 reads CASSRTWGGTSGYEQFF. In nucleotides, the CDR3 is TGTGCCAGCAGCAGGACATGGGGAGGTACAAGTGGCTATGAGCAGTTCTTC.

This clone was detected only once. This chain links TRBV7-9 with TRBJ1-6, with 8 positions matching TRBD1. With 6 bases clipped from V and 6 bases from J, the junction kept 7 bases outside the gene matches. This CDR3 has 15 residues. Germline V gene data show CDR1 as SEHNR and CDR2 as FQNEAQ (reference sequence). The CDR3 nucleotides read TGTGCCAGCAGAATTACAGGGGGTCGTAATTCACCCCTCCACTTT. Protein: CASRITGGRNSPLHF. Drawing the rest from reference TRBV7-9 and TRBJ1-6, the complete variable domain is DTGVSQNPRHKITKRGQNVTFRCDPISEHNRLYWYRQTLGQGPEFLTYFQNEAQLEKSRLLSDRFSAERPKGSFSTLEIQRTEQGDSAMYLCASRITGGRNSPLHFGNGTRLTVT.

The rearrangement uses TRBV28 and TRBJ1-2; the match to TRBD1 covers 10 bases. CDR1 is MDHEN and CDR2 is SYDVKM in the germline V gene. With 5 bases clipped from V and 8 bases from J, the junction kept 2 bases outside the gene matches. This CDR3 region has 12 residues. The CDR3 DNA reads TGTGCCAGCAGTGGGACAGGGGAGGGCTACACCTTC. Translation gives CASSGTGEGYTF.

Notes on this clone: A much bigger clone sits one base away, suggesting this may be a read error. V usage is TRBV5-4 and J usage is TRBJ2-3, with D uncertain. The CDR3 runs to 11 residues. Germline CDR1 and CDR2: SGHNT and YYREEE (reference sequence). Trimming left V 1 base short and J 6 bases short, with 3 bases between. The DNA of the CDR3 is TGTGCCAGCAGCTTGAGTGATACGCAGTATTTT. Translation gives CASSLSDTQYF.

The DNA of the CDR3 is TGCGCCAGCAGCTTGGAGGTAGCTTACAATGAGCAGTTCTTC. This encodes CASSLEVAYNEQFF. V usage is TRBV5-1 and J usage is TRBJ2-1, with D uncertain. Per germline, CDR1 SGHRS and CDR2 YFSETQ. This CDR3 spans 14 amino acids. With 0 bases removed from V and 4 bases from J, the gap between germline ends came to 8 bases.

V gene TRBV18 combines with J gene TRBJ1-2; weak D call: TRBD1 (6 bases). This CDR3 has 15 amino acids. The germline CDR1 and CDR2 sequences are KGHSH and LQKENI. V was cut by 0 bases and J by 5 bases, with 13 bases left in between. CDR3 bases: TGTGCCAGCTCACCACCGGGGCAGGGGATATATGGCTACACCTTC. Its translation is CASSPPGQGIYGYTF.

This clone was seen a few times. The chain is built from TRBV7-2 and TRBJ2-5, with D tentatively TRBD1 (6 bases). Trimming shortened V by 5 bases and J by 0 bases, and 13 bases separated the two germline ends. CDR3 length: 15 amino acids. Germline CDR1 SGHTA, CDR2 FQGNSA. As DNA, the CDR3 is TGTGCCAGCAGCCCCCAGAGGGGGTACCAAGAGACCCAGTACTTC. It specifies CASSPQRGYQETQYF.

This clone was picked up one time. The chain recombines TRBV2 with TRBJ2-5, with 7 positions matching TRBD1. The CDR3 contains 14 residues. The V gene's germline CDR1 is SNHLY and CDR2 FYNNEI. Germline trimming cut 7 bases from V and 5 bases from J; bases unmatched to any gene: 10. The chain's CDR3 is CASMNRGRPETQYF. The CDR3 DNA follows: TGTGCCAGCATGAACAGGGGACGCCCCGAGACCCAGTACTTC.

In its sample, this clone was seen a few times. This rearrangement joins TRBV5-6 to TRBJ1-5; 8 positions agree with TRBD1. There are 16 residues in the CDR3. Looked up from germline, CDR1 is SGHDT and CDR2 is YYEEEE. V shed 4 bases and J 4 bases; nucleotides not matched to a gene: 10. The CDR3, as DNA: TGTGCCAGCAGCGCAACCGGGACAGGAGAAAATCAGCCCCAGCATTTT. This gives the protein CASSATGTGENQPQHF.

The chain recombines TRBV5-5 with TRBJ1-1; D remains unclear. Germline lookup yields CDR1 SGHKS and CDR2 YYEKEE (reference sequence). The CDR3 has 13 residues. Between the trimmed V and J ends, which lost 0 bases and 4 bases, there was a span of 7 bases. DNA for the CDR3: TGTGCCAGCAGCTTGGTGGTGACCACTGAAGCTTTCTTT. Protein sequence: CASSLVVTTEAFF.

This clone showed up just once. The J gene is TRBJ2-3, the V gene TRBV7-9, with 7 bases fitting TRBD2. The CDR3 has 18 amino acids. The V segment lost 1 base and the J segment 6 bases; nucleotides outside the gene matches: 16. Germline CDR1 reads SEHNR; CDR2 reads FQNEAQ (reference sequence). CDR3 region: CASSLVFLAVAGADTQYF. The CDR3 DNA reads TGTGCCAGCAGCTTAGTTTTTTTGGCGGTCGCGGGAGCGGATACGCAGTATTTT.

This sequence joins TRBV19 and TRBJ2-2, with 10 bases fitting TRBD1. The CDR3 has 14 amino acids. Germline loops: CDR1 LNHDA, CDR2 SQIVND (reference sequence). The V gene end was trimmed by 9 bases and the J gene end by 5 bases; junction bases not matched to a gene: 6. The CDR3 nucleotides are TGTGCCAGCCGGGACAGGGGTAGAACCGGGGAGCTGTTTTTT. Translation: CASRDRGRTGELFF.

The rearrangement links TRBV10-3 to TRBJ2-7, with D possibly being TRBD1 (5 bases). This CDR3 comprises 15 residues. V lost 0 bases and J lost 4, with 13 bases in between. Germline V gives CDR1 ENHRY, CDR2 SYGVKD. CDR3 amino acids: CAISESQGPTYEQYF. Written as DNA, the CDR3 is TGTGCCATCAGTGAGTCCCAGGGCCCCACTTACGAGCAGTACTTC.

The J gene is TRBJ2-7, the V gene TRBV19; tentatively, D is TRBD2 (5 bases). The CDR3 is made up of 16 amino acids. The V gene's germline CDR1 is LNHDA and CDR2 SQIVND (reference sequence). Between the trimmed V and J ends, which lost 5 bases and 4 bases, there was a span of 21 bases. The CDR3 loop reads CASSALSGVASYEQYF. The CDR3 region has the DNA TGTGCCAGTAGTGCCCTATCTGGGGTAGCGTCTTACGAGCAGTACTTC.

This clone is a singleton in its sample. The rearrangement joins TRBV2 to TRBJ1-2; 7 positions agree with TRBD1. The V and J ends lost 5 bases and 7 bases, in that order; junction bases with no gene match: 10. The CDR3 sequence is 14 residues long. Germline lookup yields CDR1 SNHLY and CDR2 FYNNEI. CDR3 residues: CASSKTQGEGGYTF. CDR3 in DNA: TGTGCCAGCAGTAAAACTCAGGGGGAGGGTGGCTACACCTTC.